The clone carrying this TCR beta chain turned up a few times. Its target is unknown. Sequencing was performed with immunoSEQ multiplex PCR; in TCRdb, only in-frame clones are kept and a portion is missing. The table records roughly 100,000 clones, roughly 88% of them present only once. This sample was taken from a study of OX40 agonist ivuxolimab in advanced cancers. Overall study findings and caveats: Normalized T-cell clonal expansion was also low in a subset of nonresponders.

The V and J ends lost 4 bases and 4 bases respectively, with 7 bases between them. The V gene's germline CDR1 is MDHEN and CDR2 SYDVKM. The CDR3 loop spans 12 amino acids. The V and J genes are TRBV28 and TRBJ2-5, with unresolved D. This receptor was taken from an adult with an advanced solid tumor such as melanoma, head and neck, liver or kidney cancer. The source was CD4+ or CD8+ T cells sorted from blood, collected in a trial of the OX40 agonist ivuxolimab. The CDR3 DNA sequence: TGTGCCAGCAGTTCCTCCCGAGAGACCCAGTACTTC. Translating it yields CASSSSRETQYF.